This TCR beta chain was found in a study of T cells in localized non-small cell lung cancer. Study-wide results and limits: A median of around 57 clones ranked among the top 100 in tumor appeared in adjacent lung. Longer overall survival was linked to higher blood T cell density. Clonality of T cells reached its maximum in uninvolved adjacent lung, surpassing tumor. Heterogeneity cannot be ruled out, as sequencing used one tumor region only.

CDR3 length: 14 residues. Between the trimmed V and J ends, which lost 6 bases and 2 bases, there was a span of 10 bases. CDR1 and CDR2 (germline): LGHNA, YNFKEQ. This clone appeared a single time. What it binds is unknown. TCRdb keeps only in-frame clones here, not all; method: immunoSEQ multiplex PCR. The sample comprises some 50,000 clones, approximately 88% of which are singletons, and approximately 18% rests with the top ten. The J gene is TRBJ2-2, the V gene TRBV4-2; D is undetermined. The sample was peripheral blood mononuclear cells, taken before any cancer treatment. The sequence came from a man aged 35-75 years with stage III lung adenocarcinoma. CDR3 sequence (DNA): TGTGCCAGCAGAGATTTGGCCAACACCGGGGAGCTGTTTTTT. Translation: CASRDLANTGELFF.